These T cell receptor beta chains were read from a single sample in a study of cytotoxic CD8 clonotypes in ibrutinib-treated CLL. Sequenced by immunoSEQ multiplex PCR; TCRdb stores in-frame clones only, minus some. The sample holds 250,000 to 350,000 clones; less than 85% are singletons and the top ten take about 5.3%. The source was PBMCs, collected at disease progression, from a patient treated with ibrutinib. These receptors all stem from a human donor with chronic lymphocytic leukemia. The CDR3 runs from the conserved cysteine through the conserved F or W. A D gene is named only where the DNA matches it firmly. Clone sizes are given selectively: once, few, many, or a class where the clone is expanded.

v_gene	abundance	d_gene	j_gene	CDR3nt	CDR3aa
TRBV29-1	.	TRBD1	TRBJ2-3	TGCAGCGTTGCAGGGGGCAGAGCAGATACGCAGTATTTT	CSVAGGRADTQYF
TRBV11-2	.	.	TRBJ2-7	TGTGCCAGCAGCCCACACTACGAGCAGTACTTC	CASSPHYEQYF
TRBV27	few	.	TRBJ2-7	TGTGCCAGCAGTCTCACCCGCCAGGGCGTTGAGCAGTACTTC	CASSLTRQGVEQYF
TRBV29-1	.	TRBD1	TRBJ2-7	TGCAGCGCCAAACCGGGACAGACCGACGAGCAGTACTTC	CSAKPGQTDEQYF
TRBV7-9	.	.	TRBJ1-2	TGTGCCAGCAGCCCACCGGGACGGGCCTGGGGCTACACCTTC	CASSPPGRAWGYTF
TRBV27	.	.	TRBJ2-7	TGTGCCAGCAGATACAGTGGAAGCTACGAGCAGTACTTC	CASRYSGSYEQYF
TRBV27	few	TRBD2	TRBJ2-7	TGTGCCAGCTCGGGACTAGCGGGAGTGGGGGCCTACGAGCAGTACTTC	CASSGLAGVGAYEQYF
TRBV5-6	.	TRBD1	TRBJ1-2	TGTGCCAGCAGCTTGGGGTCGGGAGGGGGCTCCTATGGCTACACCTTC	CASSLGSGGGSYGYTF
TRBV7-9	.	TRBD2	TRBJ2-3	TGTGCCAGCAGCCATGGGACTAGCGGTAGTTGGACAGATACGCAGTATTTT	CASSHGTSGSWTDTQYF
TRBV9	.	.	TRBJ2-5	TGTGCCAGCTCTCACCCCCTGATAGAGACCCAGTACTTC	CASSHPLIETQYF
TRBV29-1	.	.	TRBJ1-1	TGCAGCGGTAGGGGGAACACTGAAGCTTTCTTT	CSGRGNTEAFF
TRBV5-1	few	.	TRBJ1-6	TGCGCCAGCAGCTTGTCAGTTTATAATTCACCCCTCCACTTT	CASSLSVYNSPLHF
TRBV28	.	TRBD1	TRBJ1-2	TGTGCCAGCAGGGTCGGACAGGCCTATGGCTACACCTTC	CASRVGQAYGYTF
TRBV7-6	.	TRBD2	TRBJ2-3	TGTGCCAGCAGTTTGACTAGCGGGGGGCCCACAGATACGCAGTATTTT	CASSLTSGGPTDTQYF
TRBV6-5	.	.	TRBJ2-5	TGTGCCAGCAGTTACAATCCCGGACAAGGGGAGACCCAGTACTTC	CASSYNPGQGETQYF
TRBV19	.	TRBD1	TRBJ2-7	TGTGCCAGTAGTATGTTGGCAGGGGGCATGTACGAGCAGTACTTC	CASSMLAGGMYEQYF
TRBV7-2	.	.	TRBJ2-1	TGTGCCAGCAGCTTCGGGTACAATGAGCAGTTCTTC	CASSFGYNEQFF
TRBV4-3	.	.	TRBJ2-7	TGCGCCAGCAGCCAGACCCGTGGCATGATCCCAACAACTGAGCAGTACTTC	CASSQTRGMIPTTEQYF
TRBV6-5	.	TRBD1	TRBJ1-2	TGTGCCAGCAGAGATACAGGGGTCTATGGCTACACCTTC	CASRDTGVYGYTF
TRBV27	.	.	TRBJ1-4	TGTGCCAGCAGTTCATTTGGCCGCAGGGATATCGATGAAAAACTGTTTTTT	CASSSFGRRDIDEKLFF
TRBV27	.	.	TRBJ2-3	TGTGCCAGCAGTTTGTCGGTGATAACAGATACGCAGTATTTT	CASSLSVITDTQYF
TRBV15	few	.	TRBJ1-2	TGTGCCACCAGCAGAGGTGGGGGCGGCCATAACTATGGCTACACCTTC	CATSRGGGGHNYGYTF
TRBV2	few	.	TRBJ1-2	TGTGCCAGCAGTGGACGTCGGTTCTATGGCTACACCTTC	CASSGRRFYGYTF
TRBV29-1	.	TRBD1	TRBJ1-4	TGCAGCGTACCCGGGACAGGGAATGAAAAACTGTTTTTT	CSVPGTGNEKLFF
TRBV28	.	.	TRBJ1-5	TGTGCCAGCAGTTTATCCCGGGGGGCGTATAGCAATCAGCCCCAGCATTTT	CASSLSRGAYSNQPQHF
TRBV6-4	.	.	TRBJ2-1	TGTGCCAGCAGACAAAGACCGGGGTCCTACAATGAGCAGTTCTTC	CASRQRPGSYNEQFF
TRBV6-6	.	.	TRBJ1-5	TGTGCCAGCAGTTTAGGCAGAAATCAGCCCCAGCATTTT	CASSLGRNQPQHF
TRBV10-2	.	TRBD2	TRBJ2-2	TGCGCCAGCAGTGAGTCGGCGCTAGCGGCGAACACCGGGGAGCTGTTTTTT	CASSESALAANTGELFF
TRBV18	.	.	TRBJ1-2	TGTGCCAGCTCACCACCTAGGCCCGGAGGCTACACCTTC	CASSPPRPGGYTF
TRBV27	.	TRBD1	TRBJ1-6	TGTGCCAGCAGTTTTCGACAGGGGGGTTCACCCCTCCACTTT	CASSFRQGGSPLHF
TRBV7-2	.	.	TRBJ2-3	TGTGCCAGCAGCCCATCGCACCTCGCAGATACGCAGTATTTT	CASSPSHLADTQYF
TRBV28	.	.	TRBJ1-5	TGTGCCAGCAGAGGACTCCAGCCCCAGCATTTT	CASRGLQPQHF
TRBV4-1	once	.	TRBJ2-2	TGCGCCAGCAGCCTCAGGGTAGTAGGCACCGGGGAGCTGTTTTTT	CASSLRVVGTGELFF
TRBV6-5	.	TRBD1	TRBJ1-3	TGTGCCAGCAGTAGGACAGGCGGAAACACCATATATTTT	CASSRTGGNTIYF
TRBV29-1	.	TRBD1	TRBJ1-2	TGCAGCGTTGAGAGCCGGGACAGGGGCTATGGCTACACCTTC	CSVESRDRGYGYTF
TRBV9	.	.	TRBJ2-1	TGTGCCAGCAGCGTAGGCGGGACCAACCCACCCGAGCAGTTCTTC	CASSVGGTNPPEQFF
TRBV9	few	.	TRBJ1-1	TGTGCCAGCAGCCCAGGCCCTAAGGGGGACACTGAAGCTTTCTTT	CASSPGPKGDTEAFF
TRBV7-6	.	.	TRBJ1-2	TGTGCCAGCAGCCCACTGGGGGAGGGTGGCTACACCTTC	CASSPLGEGGYTF
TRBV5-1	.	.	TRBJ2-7	TGCGCCAGCAGCTTGGAGGCCGGCGGCGCCTACGAGCAGTACTTC	CASSLEAGGAYEQYF
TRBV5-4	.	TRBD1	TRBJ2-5	TGTGCCAGCAGCTTGGACCGGGACAGGGGGCCTGAGACCCAGTACTTC	CASSLDRDRGPETQYF
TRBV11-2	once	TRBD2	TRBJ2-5	TGTGCCAGCAGCTTGCAAGCGGGGCCCCAAGAGACCCAGTACTTC	CASSLQAGPQETQYF
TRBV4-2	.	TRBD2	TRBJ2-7	TGTGCCAGCAGCCAGGGCCCCGGACTAGCGACCCCCTACGAGCAGTACTTC	CASSQGPGLATPYEQYF
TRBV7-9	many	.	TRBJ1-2	TGTGCCAGCAGCTTACCCAGGAACTATGGCTACACCTTC	CASSLPRNYGYTF
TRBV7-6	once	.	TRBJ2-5	TGTGCCAGCATAGGGTCCCAAGAGACCCAGTACTTC	CASIGSQETQYF
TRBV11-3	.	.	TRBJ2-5	TGTGCCAGCAGCTTAGGCCGCGCTCCGGGAGCACCCGAGGAGACCCAGTACTTC	CASSLGRAPGAPEETQYF
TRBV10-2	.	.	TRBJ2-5	TGCGCCAGCAGTGCCCCGAGCGGTAATCCGGAGACCCAGTACTTC	CASSAPSGNPETQYF
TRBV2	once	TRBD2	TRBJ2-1	TGTGCCAGCAGTGAACCGGGACTAGTTTACAATGAGCAGTTCTTC	CASSEPGLVYNEQFF
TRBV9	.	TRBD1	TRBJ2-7	TGTGCCAGCAGCGTAGGGGGACAGGGGAACTACGAGCAGTACTTC	CASSVGGQGNYEQYF
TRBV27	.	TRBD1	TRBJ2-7	TGTGCCAGCAGTAGGACAGGGGCGGGCTACGAGCAGTACTTC	CASSRTGAGYEQYF
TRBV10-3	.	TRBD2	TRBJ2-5	TGTGCCACCCAGCCCACTAGCGGGACCCAAGAGACCCAGTACTTC	CATQPTSGTQETQYF
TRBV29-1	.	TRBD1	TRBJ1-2	TGCAGCGCCTTGGGGACAGGGGGCGTATACTATGGCTACACCTTC	CSALGTGGVYYGYTF
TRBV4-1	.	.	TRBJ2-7	TGCGCCAGCAGCCGGGCGGACGGGACCTACTACGAGCAGTACTTC	CASSRADGTYYEQYF
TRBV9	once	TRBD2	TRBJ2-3	TGTGCCAGCAGCACTAGCGGGTTCACAGATACGCAGTATTTT	CASSTSGFTDTQYF
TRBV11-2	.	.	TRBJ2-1	TGTGCCAGCAGCTTAGTAGGCTCCTACAATGAGCAGTTCTTC	CASSLVGSYNEQFF
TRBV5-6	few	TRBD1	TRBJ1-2	TGTGCCAGCAGCTCCCGCCGGGACAGGGGTCGGTATGGCTACACCTTC	CASSSRRDRGRYGYTF